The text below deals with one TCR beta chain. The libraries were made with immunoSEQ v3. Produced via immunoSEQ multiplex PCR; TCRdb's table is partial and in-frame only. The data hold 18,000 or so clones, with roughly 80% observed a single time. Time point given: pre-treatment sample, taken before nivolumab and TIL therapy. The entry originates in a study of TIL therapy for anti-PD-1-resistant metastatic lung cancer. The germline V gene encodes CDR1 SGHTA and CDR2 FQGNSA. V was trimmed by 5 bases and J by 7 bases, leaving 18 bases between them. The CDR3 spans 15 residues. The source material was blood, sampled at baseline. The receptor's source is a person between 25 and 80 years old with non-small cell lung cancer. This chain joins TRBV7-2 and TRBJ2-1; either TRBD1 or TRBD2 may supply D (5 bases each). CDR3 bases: TGTGCCAGCAGCCAACAAGAGGGGCCACTAAATGAGCAGTTCTTC. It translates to CASSQQEGPLNEQFF.